The source of this T cell receptor beta chain is a study of tumor-infiltrating lymphocytes in primary liver carcinoma (dated by TCRdb to 2017 to 2019). A note on the overall study: Hepatocellular carcinoma (four) or combined HCC and intrahepatic cholangiocarcinoma (one) was present in the five patients, who were three men and two women aged 30 to 69 years. The study combined TCRbeta repertoire sequencing, expression microarrays and whole-exome sequencing across five regions of each liver tumor, with adjacent normal tissue and blood. Roughly 3.65 to 7.5 million productive TCRbeta reads were obtained per sample, and no significant difference in read depth was found between tissue types. A total of some 35 specimens from 5 patients underwent TCRbeta repertoire sequencing, comprising 25 tumor regions, 5 adjacent noncancerous liver tissues and 5 peripheral blood samples. The five patients had tumors staged T1-T3 N0M0, with maximum diameters ranging from about 4.2 to 10 cm. To link TCRbeta repertoire diversity to the local molecular phenotype, the approximately 26 tumor region samples were profiled with Agilent mRNA microarrays. High reproducibility was observed for the technical replicate repertoires, with mean shared-clone rates about 0.89 and correlation coefficients above 0.95.

Total RNA and DNA were co-extracted without cell sorting from around 20-30 mg of bulk tissue using the AllPrep DNA/RNA mini kit. Surgical resection was performed in China between November 2015 and early 2016 on four to six patients with histopathologically diagnosed primary liver carcinoma. At the time of sampling, the patients had chronic HBV infection and had not received any treatment. Five spatially separated regions were sampled per tumor: superior, inferior, left-lateral and right-lateral poles, plus the tumor centre. More than 80% viable tumor cells were found by histology in every tumor sample. Pieces of fresh tumor and adjacent tissue were cut in half, with one half kept in RNAlater at -80 degrees C and the other half sent for histology. Using a constant-region primer and ProtoScript II reverse transcriptase, TCRbeta-specific cDNA was reverse-transcribed from around 500 ng total RNA. TCRbeta libraries were built with three nested multiplex PCR rounds, a slightly modified ARM-PCR procedure. Sample barcodes and Illumina adapters were attached in a final 25-cycle PCR using Deep VentR polymerase. Amplicons of 200-500 bp were gel-purified with a QIAquick gel extraction kit before sequencing. The TCRbeta amplicons were sequenced with 250-bp paired-end reads on an Illumina HiSeq 2500. As for how the authors treated the data: To recover full CDR3 sequences, reads were quality-trimmed using Trimmomatic v0.33 and paired reads were then merged using FLASH v1.2.11. V, D and J germline segments were assigned to the rearranged TCRbeta sequences by MiGEC v1.2.1b. Clonotype statistics, along with Shannon-Wiener diversity indices, were calculated using VDJtools v1.0.0. To cut down on sampling bias, every analysis after diversity analysis relied on just the 250 most abundant clonotypes from each sample. The public reads were reprocessed in TCRdb via fastp at Q25 and MiXCR, keeping in-frame beta chains. Identical CDR3 protein sequences are pooled into one entry, listed with their most common genes and DNA. The V and J calls reflect TCRdb's pipeline rather than the authors' work. In all, the sample holds tens of thousands of distinct CDR3 sequences, and about 80% of those were seen once. 25% to 30% of the sample rests with the top ten.

Note on this clonotype: Its antigen target is currently unknown. Mismatch with germline at one junction end may stem from a read error.

On the study overall, not on this receptor specifically: Comparison of CD4+ and CD8+ T cell repertoires was precluded by the use of bulk unsorted samples. Repertoire overlap was higher between tumor regions (mean around 36%) than tumor-adjacent (approximately 17%) or tumor-blood (approximately 14%) pairs, consistent with antigen-driven expansion. The top 250 clones accounted for a significantly greater share of the repertoire in tumors than in blood (p = 0.039). Only about 7-24% of top clones were present in all five regions of a tumor, suggesting spatial heterogeneity of tumor-infiltrating T cells. With just 4 or 5 patients in the study, the authors point out that the findings should be validated in a larger study. Only the TCR beta chain was sequenced, so true repertoire diversity is likely underestimated because unpaired alpha chains were not captured.

The receptor's source is a man aged 35-49 years with primary liver carcinoma and hepatitis B virus infection. The specimen was liver tumor tissue from sampling region 3. The label giving this sample's cell subset or site can be read as: tumor region T3, left-lateral pole.

DNA sequence: TGTGCCAGCAGCTGGGGGACTAGCGGGAGCCCCGAGCACTACTTC. Translated, it reads CASSWGTSGSPEHYF. The V and J segments used are TRBV5-6 and TRBJ2-7; 14 of the junction bases match TRBD2. The CDR3 covers 15 residues, taking in both the cysteine and the phenylalanine. Here the CDR3 DNA is all that survives: 45 bases in frame from base 1. CDR1 and CDR2 were assigned from the germline V gene as SGHDT and YYEEEE.